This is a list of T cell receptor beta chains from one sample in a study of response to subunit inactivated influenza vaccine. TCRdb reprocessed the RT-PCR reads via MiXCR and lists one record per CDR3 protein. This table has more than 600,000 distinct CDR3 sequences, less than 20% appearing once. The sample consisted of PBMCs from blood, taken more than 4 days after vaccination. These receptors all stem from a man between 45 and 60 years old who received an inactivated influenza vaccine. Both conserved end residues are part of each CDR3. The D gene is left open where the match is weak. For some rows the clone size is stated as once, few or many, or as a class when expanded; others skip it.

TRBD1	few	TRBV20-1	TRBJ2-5	CSARDRQGAETQYF	TGCAGTGCTAGAGATCGGCAGGGGGCAGAGACCCAGTACTTC
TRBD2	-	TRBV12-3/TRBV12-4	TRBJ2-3	CASSFGAGSTDTQYF	TGTGCCAGCAGTTTCGGAGCGGGAAGCACAGATACGCAGTATTTT
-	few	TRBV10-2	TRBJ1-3	CASSGGFRNTIYF	TGCGCCAGCAGTGGAGGTTTTAGAAACACCATATATTTT
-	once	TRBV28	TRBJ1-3	CASSGRYPGNTIYF	TGTGCCAGCAGTGGCAGGTATCCTGGAAACACCATATATTTT
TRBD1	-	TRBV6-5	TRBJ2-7	CASSYSGTGAVRDEQYF	TGTGCCAGCAGTTACTCGGGGACAGGGGCCGTAAGGGACGAGCAGTACTTC
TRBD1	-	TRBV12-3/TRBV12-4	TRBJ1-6	CASTPTGGSPLHF	TGTGCCAGCACCCCCACAGGGGGTTCACCCCTCCACTTT
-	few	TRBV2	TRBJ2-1	CASSPQVGSNEQFF	TGTGCCAGCAGTCCCCAGGTAGGGAGCAATGAGCAGTTCTTC
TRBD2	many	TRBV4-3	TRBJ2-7	CASSLYPSGGAYEQYF	TGCGCCAGCAGCCTTTATCCTAGCGGGGGGGCCTACGAGCAGTACTTC
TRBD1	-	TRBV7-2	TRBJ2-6	CASSLDRVRSGANVLTF	TGTGCCAGCAGCCTCGACAGGGTGCGTTCGGGGGCCAACGTCCTGACTTTC
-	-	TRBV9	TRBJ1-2	CASSVGVGTPYGYTF	TGTGCCAGCAGCGTAGGCGTGGGGACACCTTATGGCTACACCTTC
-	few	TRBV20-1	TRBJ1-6	CSARTEPGLNSPLHF	TGCAGTGCGCGGACCGAGCCGGGGCTTAATTCACCCCTCCACTTT
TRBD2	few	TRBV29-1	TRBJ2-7	CSVEERETYEQYF	TGCAGCGTTGAAGAGCGGGAGACCTACGAGCAGTACTTC
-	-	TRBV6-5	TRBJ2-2	CASTSTVSSGELFF	TGTGCCAGCACTTCCACAGTTTCATCCGGGGAGCTGTTTTTT
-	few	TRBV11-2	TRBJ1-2	CASSQGGGLNYGYTF	TGTGCCAGCAGCCAAGGTGGGGGACTTAACTATGGCTACACCTTC
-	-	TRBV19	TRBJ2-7	CASSIGGGADSYEQYF	TGTGCCAGTAGTATAGGTGGCGGGGCCGACTCCTACGAGCAGTACTTC
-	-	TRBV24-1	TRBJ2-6	CATSDPARAGANVLTF	TGTGCCACCAGTGATCCCGCCAGGGCTGGGGCCAACGTCCTGACTTTC
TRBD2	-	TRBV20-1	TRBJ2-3	CSVATGGGTDTQYF	TGCAGTGTCGCAACGGGGGGTGGCACAGATACGCAGTATTTT
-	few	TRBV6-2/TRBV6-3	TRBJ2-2	CASSYSRMYSPNTGELFF	TGTGCCAGCAGTTACTCGAGGATGTATTCCCCGAACACCGGGGAGCTGTTTTTT
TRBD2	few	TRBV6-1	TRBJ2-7	CASKGLAAIEQYF	TGTGCCAGCAAAGGACTAGCGGCAATCGAGCAGTACTTC
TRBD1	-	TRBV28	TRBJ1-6	CASSSGQGNNSPLHF	TGTGCCAGCAGTTCAGGACAGGGGAATAATTCACCCCTCCACTTT
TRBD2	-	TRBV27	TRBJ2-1	CASSPGLGVYNEQFF	TGTGCCAGCAGTCCCGGACTAGGGGTCTACAATGAGCAGTTCTTC
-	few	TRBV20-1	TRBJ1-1	CSARDQGGTEAFF	TGCAGTGCTAGAGATCAGGGTGGCACTGAAGCTTTCTTT
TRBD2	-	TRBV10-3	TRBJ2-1	CAISGSGGEVQFF	TGTGCCATCAGCGGATCGGGGGGGGAGGTTCAGTTCTTC
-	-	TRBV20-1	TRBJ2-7	CSAPPGQGYEQYF	TGCAGTGCTCCACCGGGACAAGGATACGAGCAGTACTTC
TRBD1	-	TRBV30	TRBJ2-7	CASTQGVYEQYF	TGTGCCTCTACGCAGGGGGTTTACGAGCAGTACTTC
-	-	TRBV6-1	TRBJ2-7	CASSLVFGGSSYEQYF	TGTGCCAGCAGTCTCGTTTTTGGGGGGAGCTCCTACGAGCAGTACTTC
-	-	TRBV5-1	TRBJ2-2	CASSIDGSGFNTGELFF	TGCGCCAGCAGCATCGACGGGAGCGGGTTTAACACCGGGGAGCTGTTTTTT
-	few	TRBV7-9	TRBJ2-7	CASSLGSPGDEQYF	TGTGCCAGCAGCTTAGGAAGTCCAGGGGATGAGCAGTACTTC
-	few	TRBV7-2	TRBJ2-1	CASSSRDNYNEQFF	TGTGCCAGCAGCTCCCGGGACAACTACAATGAGCAGTTCTTC
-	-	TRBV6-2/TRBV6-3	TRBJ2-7	CASSYSLGRSSYEQYF	TGTGCCAGCAGTTACTCCCTGGGACGGAGCTCCTACGAGCAGTACTTC
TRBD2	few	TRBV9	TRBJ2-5	CASSTRLAGEQETQYF	TGTGCCAGCAGCACTCGACTAGCGGGAGAACAAGAGACCCAGTACTTC
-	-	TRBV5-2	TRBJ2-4	CAMGPGTGNIQYF	TGTGCCATGGGCCCCGGGACAGGGAACATTCAGTACTTC
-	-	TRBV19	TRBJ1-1	CASSIMRNTEAFF	TGTGCCAGTAGTATAATGAGGAACACTGAAGCTTTCTTT
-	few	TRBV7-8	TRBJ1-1	CASSLPSGGRTEAFF	TGTGCCAGCAGCCTACCCTCCGGGGGCCGGACTGAAGCTTTCTTT
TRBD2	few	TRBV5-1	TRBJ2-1	CASSLPTSGGPIYNEQFF	TGCGCCAGCAGCCTTCCGACTAGCGGGGGGCCTATTTACAATGAGCAGTTCTTC
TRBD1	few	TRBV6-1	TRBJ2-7	CASQTGQNIPYEQYF	TGTGCCAGCCAGACGGGACAGAATATACCCTACGAGCAGTACTTC
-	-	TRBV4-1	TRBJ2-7	CASSHHENEQYF	TGCGCCAGCAGCCACCACGAGAACGAGCAGTACTTC
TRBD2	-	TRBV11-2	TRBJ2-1	CASSLPGLAGGAYNEQFF	TGTGCCAGCAGCCTCCCGGGACTAGCGGGAGGCGCTTACAATGAGCAGTTCTTC
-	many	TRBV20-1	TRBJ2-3	CSARDVKRTTDTQYF	TGCAGTGCTAGAGATGTAAAGCGGACCACAGATACGCAGTATTTT
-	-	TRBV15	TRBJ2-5	CATSRDVATQYF	TGTGCCACCAGCAGAGACGTAGCGACCCAGTACTTC
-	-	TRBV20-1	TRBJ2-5	CSGRGIDQETQYF	TGCAGTGGTAGGGGGATCGACCAAGAGACCCAGTACTTC
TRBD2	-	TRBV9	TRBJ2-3	CASSTQTSSGDTQYF	TGTGCCAGCAGCACCCAGACTAGCTCTGGAGATACGCAGTATTTT
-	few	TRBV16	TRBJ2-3	CASSPFQGWTDTQYF	TGTGCCAGCAGCCCTTTCCAGGGTTGGACAGATACGCAGTATTTT
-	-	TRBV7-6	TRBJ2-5	CASSLEGLPKETQYF	TGTGCCAGCAGCTTAGAGGGACTTCCGAAAGAGACCCAGTACTTC
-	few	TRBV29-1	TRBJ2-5	CSVEDPEWGRWETQYF	TGCAGCGTTGAAGATCCCGAATGGGGGCGTTGGGAGACCCAGTACTTC
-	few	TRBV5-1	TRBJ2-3	CASSLYQEQNTQYF	TGCGCCAGCAGCTTATATCAGGAACAAAATACGCAGTATTTT
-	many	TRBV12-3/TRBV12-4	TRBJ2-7	CASSVDYEQYF	TGTGCCAGCAGTGTTGACTACGAGCAGTACTTC
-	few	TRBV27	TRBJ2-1	CASSPIGIGGSNEQFF	TGTGCCAGCAGTCCTATAGGCATCGGGGGCTCCAATGAGCAGTTCTTC
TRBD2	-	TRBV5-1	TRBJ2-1	CASSPLRGSGGKEQFF	TGCGCCAGCAGCCCACTAAGGGGAAGCGGGGGGAAGGAGCAGTTCTTC
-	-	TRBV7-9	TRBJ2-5	CASTVEQETQYF	TGTGCCAGCACGGTCGAACAAGAGACCCAGTACTTC
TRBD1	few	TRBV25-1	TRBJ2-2	CASSDRQGATGELFF	TGTGCCAGCAGTGACCGACAGGGAGCCACCGGGGAGCTGTTTTTT